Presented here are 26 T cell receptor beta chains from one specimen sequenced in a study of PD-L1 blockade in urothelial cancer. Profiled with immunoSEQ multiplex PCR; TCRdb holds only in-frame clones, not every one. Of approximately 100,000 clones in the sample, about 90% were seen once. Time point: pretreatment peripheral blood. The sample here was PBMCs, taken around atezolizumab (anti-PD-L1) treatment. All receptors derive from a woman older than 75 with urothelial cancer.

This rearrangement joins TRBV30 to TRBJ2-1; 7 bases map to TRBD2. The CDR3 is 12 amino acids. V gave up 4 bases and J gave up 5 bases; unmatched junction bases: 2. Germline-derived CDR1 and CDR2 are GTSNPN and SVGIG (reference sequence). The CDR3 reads CAWIAGDNEQFF. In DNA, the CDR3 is TGTGCCTGGATTGCGGGAGACAATGAGCAGTTCTTC.

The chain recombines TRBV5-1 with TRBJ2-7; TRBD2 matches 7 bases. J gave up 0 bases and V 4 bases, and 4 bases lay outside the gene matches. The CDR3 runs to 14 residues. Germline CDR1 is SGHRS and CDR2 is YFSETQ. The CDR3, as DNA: TGCGCCAGCAGCGAACTAGCGAACTCCTACGAGCAGTACTTC. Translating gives CASSELANSYEQYF.

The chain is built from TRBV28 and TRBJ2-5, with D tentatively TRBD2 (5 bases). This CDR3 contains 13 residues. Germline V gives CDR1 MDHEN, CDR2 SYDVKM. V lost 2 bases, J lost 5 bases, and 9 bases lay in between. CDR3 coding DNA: TGTGCCAGCAGTTTAGGGAGCCCGGAGACCCAGTACTTC. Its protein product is CASSLGSPETQYF.

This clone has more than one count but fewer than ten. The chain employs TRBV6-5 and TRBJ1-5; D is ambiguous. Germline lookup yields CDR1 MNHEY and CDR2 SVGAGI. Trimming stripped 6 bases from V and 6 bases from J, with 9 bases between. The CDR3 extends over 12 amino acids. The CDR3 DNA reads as TGTGCCAGCAGCCGACGGGGTCAGCCCCAGCATTTT. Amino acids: CASSRRGQPQHF.

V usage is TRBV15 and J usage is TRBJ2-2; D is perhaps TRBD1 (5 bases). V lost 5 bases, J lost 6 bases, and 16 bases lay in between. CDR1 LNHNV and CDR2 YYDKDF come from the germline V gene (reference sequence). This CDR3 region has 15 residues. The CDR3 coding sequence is TGTGCCACCAGCCTTGGGGCAGGGCCGGCCGGGGAGCTGTTTTTT. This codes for CATSLGAGPAGELFF.

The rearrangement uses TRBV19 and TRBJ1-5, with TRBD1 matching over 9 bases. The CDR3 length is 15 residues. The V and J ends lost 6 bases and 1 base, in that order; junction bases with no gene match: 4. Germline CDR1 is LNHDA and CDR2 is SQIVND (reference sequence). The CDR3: CASRRTGESNQPQHF. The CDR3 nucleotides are TGTGCCAGTAGACGGACAGGGGAGAGCAATCAGCCCCAGCATTTT. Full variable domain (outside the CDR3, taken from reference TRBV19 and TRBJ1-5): DGGITQSPKYLFRKEGQNVTLSCEQNLNHDAMYWYRQDPGQGLRLIYYSQIVNDFQKGDIAEGYSVSREKKESFPLTVTSAQKNPTAFYLCASRRTGESNQPQHFGDGTRLSIL.

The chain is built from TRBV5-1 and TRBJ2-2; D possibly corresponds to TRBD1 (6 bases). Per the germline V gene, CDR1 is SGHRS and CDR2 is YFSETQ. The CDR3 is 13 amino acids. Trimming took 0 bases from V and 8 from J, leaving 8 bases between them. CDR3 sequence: CASSLGGPGELFF. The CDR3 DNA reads TGCGCCAGCAGCTTGGGGGGGCCTGGGGAGCTGTTTTTT.

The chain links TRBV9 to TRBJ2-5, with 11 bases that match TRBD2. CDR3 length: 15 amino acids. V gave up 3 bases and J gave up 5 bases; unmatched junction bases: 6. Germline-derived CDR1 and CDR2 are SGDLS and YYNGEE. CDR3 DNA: TGTGCCAGCAGCGCAGGGACTAGCGGAGGGGAGACCCAGTACTTC. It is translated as CASSAGTSGGETQYF.

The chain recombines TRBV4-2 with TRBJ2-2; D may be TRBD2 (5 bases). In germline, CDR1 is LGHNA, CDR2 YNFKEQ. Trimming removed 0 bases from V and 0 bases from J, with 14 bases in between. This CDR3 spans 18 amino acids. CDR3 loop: CASSQDREGRSNTGELFF. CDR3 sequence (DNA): TGTGCCAGCAGCCAAGATCGCGAGGGTCGTTCGAACACCGGGGAGCTGTTTTTT.

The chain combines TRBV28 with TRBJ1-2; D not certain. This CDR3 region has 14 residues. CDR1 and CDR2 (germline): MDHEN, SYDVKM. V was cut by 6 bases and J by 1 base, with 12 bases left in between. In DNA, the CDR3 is TGTGCCAGCAGGAGGGCAGGAGATAACTATGGCTACACCTTC. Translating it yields CASRRAGDNYGYTF.

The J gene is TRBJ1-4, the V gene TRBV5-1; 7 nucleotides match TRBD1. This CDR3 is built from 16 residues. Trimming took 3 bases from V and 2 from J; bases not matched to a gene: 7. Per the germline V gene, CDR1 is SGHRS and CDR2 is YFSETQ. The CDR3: CASSYQTGSTNEKLFF. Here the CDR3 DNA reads TGCGCCAGCAGCTATCAGACAGGGTCCACTAATGAAAAACTGTTTTTT.

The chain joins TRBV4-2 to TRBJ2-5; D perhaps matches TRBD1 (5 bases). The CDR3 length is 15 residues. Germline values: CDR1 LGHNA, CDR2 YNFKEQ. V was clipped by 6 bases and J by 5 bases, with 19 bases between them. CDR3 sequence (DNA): TGTGCCAGCAGTCGCGACAGTGCCTTCGGGGAGACCCAGTACTTC. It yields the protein CASSRDSAFGETQYF.

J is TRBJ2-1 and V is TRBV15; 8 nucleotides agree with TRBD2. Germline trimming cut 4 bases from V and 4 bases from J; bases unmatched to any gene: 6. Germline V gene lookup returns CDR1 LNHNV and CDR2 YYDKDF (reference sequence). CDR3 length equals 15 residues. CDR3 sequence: CATSNIAGPYNEQFF. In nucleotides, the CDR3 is TGTGCCACCAGCAACATAGCGGGACCTTACAATGAGCAGTTCTTC.

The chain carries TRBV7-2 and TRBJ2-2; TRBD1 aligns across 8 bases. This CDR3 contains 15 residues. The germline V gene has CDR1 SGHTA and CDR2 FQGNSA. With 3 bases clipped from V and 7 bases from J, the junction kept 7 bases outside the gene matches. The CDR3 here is CASSLLPRGLGELFF. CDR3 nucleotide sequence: TGTGCCAGCAGCTTGTTACCCAGGGGGCTCGGGGAGCTGTTTTTT. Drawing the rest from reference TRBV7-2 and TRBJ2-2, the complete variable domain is GAGVSQSPSNKVTEKGKDVELRCDPISGHTALYWYRQSLGQGLEFLIYFQGNSAPDKSGLPSDRFSAERTGGSVSTLTIQRTQQEDSAVYLCASSLLPRGLGELFFGEGSRLTVL.

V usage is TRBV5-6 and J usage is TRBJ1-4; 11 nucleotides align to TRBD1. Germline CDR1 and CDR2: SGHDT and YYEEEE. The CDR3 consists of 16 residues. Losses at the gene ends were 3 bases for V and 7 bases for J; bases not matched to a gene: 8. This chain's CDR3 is CASSWTGGALGEKLFF. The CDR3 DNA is TGTGCCAGCAGCTGGACAGGGGGCGCGTTGGGTGAAAAACTGTTTTTT.

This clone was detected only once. CDR3 in amino acids: CACQGAIYEQYF. Here the CDR3 DNA reads TGTGCCTGTCAGGGGGCTATCTACGAGCAGTACTTC. The chain recombines TRBV30 with TRBJ2-7, with 8 bases fitting TRBD1. V was clipped by 6 bases and J by 3 bases; unmatched bases: 4. The CDR3 is 12 residues long. The germline V gene has CDR1 GTSNPN and CDR2 SVGIG (reference sequence).

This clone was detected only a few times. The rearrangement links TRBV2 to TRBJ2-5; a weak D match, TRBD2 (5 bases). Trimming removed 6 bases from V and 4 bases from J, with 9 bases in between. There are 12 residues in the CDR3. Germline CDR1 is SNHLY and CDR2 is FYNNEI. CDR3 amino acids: CASSGSGETQYF. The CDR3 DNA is TGTGCCAGCAGCGGAAGCGGAGAGACCCAGTACTTC.

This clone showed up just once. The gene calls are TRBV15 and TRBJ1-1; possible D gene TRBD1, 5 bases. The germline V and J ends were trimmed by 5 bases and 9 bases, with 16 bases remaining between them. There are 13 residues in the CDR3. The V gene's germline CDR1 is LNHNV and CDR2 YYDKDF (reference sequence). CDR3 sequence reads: CATSSDSYHQAFF. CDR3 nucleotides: TGTGCCACCAGCTCCGACAGTTATCACCAAGCTTTCTTT.

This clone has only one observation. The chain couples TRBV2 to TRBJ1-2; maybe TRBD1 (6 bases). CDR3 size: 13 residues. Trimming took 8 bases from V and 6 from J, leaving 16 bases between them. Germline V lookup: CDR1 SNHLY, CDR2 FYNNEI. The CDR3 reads CASSSRGSDGYTF. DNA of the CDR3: TGTGCCAGCTCTAGCAGGGGCTCTGATGGCTACACCTTC. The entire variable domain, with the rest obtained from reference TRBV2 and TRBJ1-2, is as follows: EPEVTQTPSHQVTQMGQEVILRCVPISNHLYFYWYRQILGQKVEFLVSFYNNEISEKSEIFDDQFSVERPDGSNFTLKIRSTKLEDSAMYFCASSSRGSDGYTFGSGTRLTVV.

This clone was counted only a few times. As DNA, the CDR3 is TGTGCCAGTAGTTCACAGGGGGCTTTCGGGAACACTGAAGCTTTCTTT. Translating it yields CASSSQGAFGNTEAFF. This sequence joins TRBV19 and TRBJ1-1; TRBD1 aligns across 9 bases. The CDR3 has 16 residues. V was pared by 5 bases and J by 1 base, with 8 bases of the junction left unmatched. Germline values: CDR1 LNHDA, CDR2 SQIVND (reference sequence).

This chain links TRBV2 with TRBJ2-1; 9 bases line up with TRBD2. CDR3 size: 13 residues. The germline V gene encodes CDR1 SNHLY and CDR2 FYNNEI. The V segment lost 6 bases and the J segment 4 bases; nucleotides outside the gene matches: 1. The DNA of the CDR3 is TGTGCCAGCAGGCTAGCGGGATACAATGAGCAGTTCTTC. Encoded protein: CASRLAGYNEQFF.

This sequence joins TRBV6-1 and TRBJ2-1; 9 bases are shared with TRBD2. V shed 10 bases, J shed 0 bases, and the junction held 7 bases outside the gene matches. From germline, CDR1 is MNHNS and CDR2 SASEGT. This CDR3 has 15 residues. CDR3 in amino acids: CAISLAGSSYNEQFF. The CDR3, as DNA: TGTGCCATAAGCCTAGCGGGGAGCTCCTACAATGAGCAGTTCTTC.

The CDR3 reads CASSESIAQETQYF. As DNA, the CDR3 is TGCGCCAGCAGTGAGTCGATAGCGCAAGAGACCCAGTACTTC. J is TRBJ2-5 and V is TRBV10-1; D possibly corresponds to TRBD2 (5 bases). Germline V gene sequence: CDR1 WNHNN, CDR2 SYGVQD (reference sequence). The CDR3 spans 14 residues. The ends were cut back, 0 bases at V and 2 bases at J, with 7 bases in the middle.

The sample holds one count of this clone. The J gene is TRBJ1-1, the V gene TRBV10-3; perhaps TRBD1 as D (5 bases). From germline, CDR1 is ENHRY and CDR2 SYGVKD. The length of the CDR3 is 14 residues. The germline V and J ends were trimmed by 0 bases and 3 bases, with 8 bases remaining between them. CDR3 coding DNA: TGTGCCATCAGTGAGTCGCAGGGCTACACTGAAGCTTTCTTT. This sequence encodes CAISESQGYTEAFF.

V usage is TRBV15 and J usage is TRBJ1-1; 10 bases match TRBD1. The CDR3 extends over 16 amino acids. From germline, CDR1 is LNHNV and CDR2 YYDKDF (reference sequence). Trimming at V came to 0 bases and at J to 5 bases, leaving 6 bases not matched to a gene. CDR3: CATSRDLTGGYTEAFF. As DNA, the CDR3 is TGTGCCACCAGCAGAGATCTGACAGGGGGCTATACTGAAGCTTTCTTT. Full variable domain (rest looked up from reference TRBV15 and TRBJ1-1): DAMVIQNPRYQVTQFGKPVTLSCSQTLNHNVMYWYQQKSSQAPKLLFHYYDKDFNNEADTPDNFQSRRPNTSFCFLDIRSPGLGDTAMYLCATSRDLTGGYTEAFFGQGTRLTVV.

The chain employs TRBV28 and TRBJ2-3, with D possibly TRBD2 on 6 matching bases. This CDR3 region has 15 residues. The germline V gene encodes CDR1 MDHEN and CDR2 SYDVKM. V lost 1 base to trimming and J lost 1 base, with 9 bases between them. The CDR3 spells CASSLFSSGTDTQYF. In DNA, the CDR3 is TGTGCCAGCAGTTTATTTTCTAGCGGCACAGATACGCAGTATTTT.